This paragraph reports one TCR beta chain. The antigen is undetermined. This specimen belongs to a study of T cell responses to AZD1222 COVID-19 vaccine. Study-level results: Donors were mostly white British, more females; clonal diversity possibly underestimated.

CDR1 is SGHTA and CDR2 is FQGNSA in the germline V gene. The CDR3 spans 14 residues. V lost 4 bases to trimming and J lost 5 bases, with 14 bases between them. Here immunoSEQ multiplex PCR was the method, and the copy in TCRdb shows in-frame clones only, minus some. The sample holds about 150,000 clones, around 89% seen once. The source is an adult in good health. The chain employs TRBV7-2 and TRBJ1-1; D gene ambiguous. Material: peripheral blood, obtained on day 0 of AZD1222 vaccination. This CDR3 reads CASSSGRGSTEAFF. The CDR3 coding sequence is TGTGCCAGCAGCTCCGGCCGTGGTAGTACTGAAGCTTTCTTT.